The 24 T cell receptor beta chains below were found in one sample sequenced in a study of blood T cell repertoires in COVID-19. Clones were read by immunoSEQ multiplex PCR, and TCRdb kept only the in-frame ones, dropping some. The sample has fewer than 200,000 clones, under 90% seen once; the top ten hold approximately 12%. What was sequenced was PBMCs or T cells enriched from blood (not recorded which). These receptors all stem from a man aged 50-60 years who had recovered from COVID-19.

This chain links TRBV5-1 with TRBJ1-1; 10 bases are a match to TRBD1. CDR3 length: 18 residues. Trimming removed 4 bases from V and 0 bases from J; junction bases left unmatched: 12. Germline CDR1 SGHRS, CDR2 YFSETQ. The CDR3 sequence: CASSTRGLGTGVNTEAFF. Here the CDR3 DNA reads TGCGCCAGCAGCACCAGGGGGCTCGGGACAGGGGTGAACACTGAAGCTTTCTTT. Based on the CDR3 plus reference TRBV5-1 and TRBJ1-1, the full variable domain is KAGVTQTPRYLIKTRGQQVTLSCSPISGHRSVSWYQQTPGQGLQFLFEYFSETQRNKGNFPGRFSGRQFSNSRSEMNVSTLELGDSALYLCASSTRGLGTGVNTEAFFGQGTRLTVV.

The chain employs TRBV5-1 and TRBJ2-3; D is unclear. Germline V gene lookup returns CDR1 SGHRS and CDR2 YFSETQ. Trimming left V 2 bases short and J 9 bases short, with 7 bases between. The CDR3 extends over 11 amino acids. CDR3 residues: CASSFEVTQYF. The CDR3 region has the DNA TGCGCCAGCAGCTTTGAGGTAACGCAGTATTTT.

The CDR3 sequence is CAWRGTGRIYGYTF. CDR3 sequence (DNA): TGTGCCTGGAGGGGGACAGGGCGAATCTATGGCTACACCTTC. The rearrangement joins TRBV30 to TRBJ1-2; TRBD1 aligns across 9 bases. The germline CDR1 and CDR2 sequences are GTSNPN and SVGIG (reference sequence). CDR3 length: 14 residues. Germline trimming cut 3 bases from V and 4 bases from J; bases unmatched to any gene: 6.

This chain connects TRBV2 to TRBJ1-5, with D uncertain. Trimming removed 1 base from V and 3 bases from J, with 10 bases in between. Germline V CDR1 and CDR2: SNHLY, FYNNEI. This CDR3 is built from 15 residues. DNA of the CDR3: TGTGCCAGCAGTGAAGGCGGTCGGTCCAATCAGCCCCAGCATTTT. It yields the protein CASSEGGRSNQPQHF.

The chain couples TRBV12-3 or TRBV12-4 to TRBJ1-1; weak D call: TRBD1 (5 bases). V was trimmed by 6 bases and J by 11 bases, leaving 16 bases between them. The CDR3 contains 12 residues. The CDR3 DNA reads TGTGCCAGCAGACCCACCGGCCAGGGTGCTTTCTTT. The encoded protein is CASRPTGQGAFF.

This chain links TRBV2 with TRBJ2-7; TRBD2 matches at 8 bases. Germline assignment: CDR1 SNHLY and CDR2 FYNNEI. This CDR3 has 15 residues. V lost 4 bases and J lost 0; bases outside the gene matches: 5. The CDR3 is CASSGGGGISYEQYF. CDR3 sequence (DNA): TGTGCCAGCAGTGGGGGCGGGGGGATCTCCTACGAGCAGTACTTC.

V and J are TRBV4-2 and TRBJ1-4; 8 bases agree with TRBD1. Germline assignment: CDR1 LGHNA and CDR2 YNFKEQ. The ends lost 6 bases at V and 6 bases at J; junction bases unmatched: 9. This CDR3 has 15 amino acids. The CDR3 spells CASRSDRGGHEKLFF. CDR3 sequence (DNA): TGTGCCAGCAGATCCGACAGGGGCGGGCATGAAAAACTGTTTTTT.

V and J are TRBV5-6 and TRBJ2-7, with D maybe TRBD1 (5 bases). V lost 1 base to trimming and J lost 2 bases, with 16 bases between them. The CDR3 extends over 16 amino acids. Germline V lookup: CDR1 SGHDT, CDR2 YYEEEE. CDR3 sequence reads: CASSLFKAGLPYEQYF. CDR3 in DNA: TGTGCCAGCAGCTTGTTCAAGGCAGGGCTCCCCTACGAGCAGTACTTC.

The genes are TRBV11-3 and TRBJ2-1, with 12 bases fitting TRBD2. The CDR3 length is 18 residues. Germline CDR1 reads SGHNT; CDR2 reads YENEEA. Trimming cost V 1 base and J 0 bases; bases outside gene matches: 4. The CDR3 bases are TGTGCCAGCAGCTTAGGGACTAGCGGGGTAAGCTCCTACAATGAGCAGTTCTTC. It codes for CASSLGTSGVSSYNEQFF.

V gene TRBV7-9 combines with J gene TRBJ2-6, with D uncertain. Germline V gene lookup returns CDR1 SEHNR and CDR2 FQNEAQ (reference sequence). This CDR3 has 15 residues. The V end lost 5 bases, the J end lost 4 bases, and 12 bases lay between the germline ends. This CDR3 reads CASSPSGLGANVLTF. The CDR3 bases are TGTGCCAGCAGCCCAAGTGGCCTCGGGGCCAACGTCCTGACTTTC.

V usage is TRBV19 and J usage is TRBJ2-3, with 12 bases fitting TRBD1. The J segment lost 6 bases and the V segment lost 5 bases, leaving 12 bases of the junction unmatched. Per germline, CDR1 LNHDA and CDR2 SQIVND (reference sequence). CDR3 length: 17 amino acids. The CDR3 sequence is CASSVTGTGGFLDTQYF. The DNA for the CDR3 is TGTGCCAGTAGTGTGACCGGGACAGGGGGCTTTTTGGATACGCAGTATTTT.

J is TRBJ1-2 and V is TRBV5-1; D perhaps matches TRBD1 (5 bases). Germline CDR1 SGHRS, CDR2 YFSETQ. CDR3 length: 15 amino acids. Trimming took off 3 bases at V and 5 bases at J, with 17 bases between the two ends. DNA for the CDR3: TGCGCCAGCAGCTACGCCGTAGGGGAAGGTTATGGCTACACCTTC. Amino acids: CASSYAVGEGYGYTF.

Details on this clone: No DNA is shown, since the ends of the CDR3 on it are uncertain; the CDR3 is the one TCRdb lists. The V gene is TRBV28, the J gene TRBJ2-2; TRBD1 reflects the table's D call only, with no check against the DNA. Germline CDR1 and CDR2: MDHEN and SYDVKM. The CDR3 totals 16 residues, both ends included. CDR3 protein: CASSSSTAKGTGELFF.

The chain links TRBV5-1 to TRBJ2-3; D is unclear. Germline CDR1 SGHRS, CDR2 YFSETQ. V shed 4 bases and J shed 0 bases, with 15 bases lying between them. CDR3 length: 16 residues. CDR3 sequence reads: CASSLARVASTDTQYF. The DNA of the CDR3 is TGCGCCAGCAGCCTGGCCCGCGTTGCTAGCACAGATACGCAGTATTTT. The variable domain in full, completed from reference TRBV5-1 and TRBJ2-3, reads KAGVTQTPRYLIKTRGQQVTLSCSPISGHRSVSWYQQTPGQGLQFLFEYFSETQRNKGNFPGRFSGRQFSNSRSEMNVSTLELGDSALYLCASSLARVASTDTQYFGPGTRLTVL.

This clone has a handful of counts. The chain's CDR3 is CASSAPGQGRYSNQPQHF. CDR3 nucleotide sequence: TGTGCCAGCAGCGCTCCGGGACAGGGTCGATATAGCAATCAGCCCCAGCATTTT. The chain employs TRBV7-8 and TRBJ1-5; 9 nucleotides line up with TRBD1. V trimming: 5 bases; J trimming: 0 bases; junction bases outside the gene matches: 11. The CDR3 extends over 18 amino acids. Per the germline V gene, CDR1 is SGHVS and CDR2 is FQNEAQ.

CDR3 region: CASSLGKGASGYTF. CDR3 DNA: TGTGCCAGCAGCTTGGGGAAAGGGGCGAGTGGCTACACCTTC. The V gene is TRBV7-9, the J gene TRBJ1-2; a weak D match, TRBD1 (5 bases). V was pared by 3 bases and J by 7 bases, with 15 bases between. The CDR3 has 14 residues. CDR1 is SEHNR, CDR2 FQNEAQ, per germline (reference sequence). Filled out from reference TRBV7-9 and TRBJ1-2, the complete variable domain reads DTGVSQNPRHKITKRGQNVTFRCDPISEHNRLYWYRQTLGQGPEFLTYFQNEAQLEKSRLLSDRFSAERPKGSFSTLEIQRTEQGDSAMYLCASSLGKGASGYTFGSGTRLTVV.

This chain connects TRBV6-5 to TRBJ2-2, with TRBD2 as a possible D gene (6 bases). CDR3 length: 15 residues. V lost 9 bases to trimming and J lost 4 bases, with 18 bases between them. Germline lookup yields CDR1 MNHEY and CDR2 SVGAGI. This CDR3 is CASRRGIPGTGELFF. Written as DNA, the CDR3 is TGTGCCAGTCGGAGGGGCATTCCGGGCACCGGGGAGCTGTTTTTT.

The chain links TRBV4-1 to TRBJ1-6; TRBD1 might be the D (5 bases). This CDR3 spans 14 amino acids. Trimming took off 0 bases at V and 10 bases at J, with 10 bases between the two ends. Germline assignment: CDR1 MGHRA and CDR2 YSYEKL. This CDR3 is CASSQEDRGSPLHF. As DNA, the CDR3 is TGCGCCAGCAGCCAAGAAGACAGAGGATCACCCCTCCACTTT.

V is TRBV7-9 and J is TRBJ1-4; the match to TRBD1 covers 10 bases. The CDR3 runs to 14 residues. J gave up 6 bases and V 6 bases, and 4 bases lay outside the gene matches. Germline V gene data show CDR1 as SEHNR and CDR2 as FQNEAQ (reference sequence). The CDR3 DNA reads TGTGCCAGCAGTCCCGGGACAGGGGATGAAAAACTGTTTTTT. Amino acid sequence: CASSPGTGDEKLFF. The variable domain in full, with the rest retrieved from reference TRBV7-9 and TRBJ1-4, is DTGVSQNPRHKITKRGQNVTFRCDPISEHNRLYWYRQTLGQGPEFLTYFQNEAQLEKSRLLSDRFSAERPKGSFSTLEIQRTEQGDSAMYLCASSPGTGDEKLFFGSGTQLSVL.

The V and J genes are TRBV18 and TRBJ2-5, with 10 bases matching TRBD1. Germline trimming cut 8 bases from V and 4 bases from J; bases unmatched to any gene: 7. This CDR3 is built from 14 residues. Per germline, CDR1 KGHSH and CDR2 LQKENI. The DNA for the CDR3 is TGTGCCAGCCGACGACAGGGGGCAGGAGAGACCCAGTACTTC. Its translation: CASRRQGAGETQYF.

The rearrangement joins TRBV18 to TRBJ1-1, with TRBD1 identical over 9 bases. This CDR3 spans 13 amino acids. The germline V gene has CDR1 KGHSH and CDR2 LQKENI. V shed 6 bases and J 3 bases; nucleotides not matched to a gene: 2. The CDR3 DNA reads as TGTGCCAGCTCGCGGGACAGGGACACTGAAGCTTTCTTT. It is translated as CASSRDRDTEAFF. Looking up the rest from reference TRBV18 and TRBJ1-1 gives the full variable domain: NAGVMQNPRHLVRRRGQEARLRCSPMKGHSHVYWYRQLPEEGLKFMVYLQKENIIDESGMPKERFSAEFPKEGPSILRIQQVVRGDSAAYFCASSRDRDTEAFFGQGTRLTVV.

The CDR3 loop reads CASRHSGAGDTQYF. In nucleotides, the CDR3 is TGTGCCAGCAGACACAGTGGAGCGGGAGATACGCAGTATTTT. The chain couples TRBV6-5 to TRBJ2-3, with a tentative D call TRBD2 (6 bases). V gave up 6 bases and J gave up 5 bases, with 15 bases separating them. Germline CDR1 is MNHEY and CDR2 is SVGAGI. This CDR3 region has 14 residues.

This chain links TRBV6-5 with TRBJ2-1, with a tentative D call TRBD2 (5 bases). The CDR3 is 13 residues long. Looked up from germline, CDR1 is MNHEY and CDR2 is SVGAGI. The V and J ends lost 7 bases and 7 bases respectively, with 14 bases between them. The CDR3 loop is CASIPNSGNEQFF. For the CDR3, the DNA is TGTGCCAGCATTCCCAATTCGGGAAATGAGCAGTTCTTC.

The chain combines TRBV9 with TRBJ2-3, with 8 bases aligning to TRBD2. The CDR3 contains 14 residues. Looked up from germline, CDR1 is SGDLS and CDR2 is YYNGEE. After removal of 7 bases from V and 0 bases from J, the junction contained 4 bases not matched to a gene. The CDR3 region has the DNA TGTGCCAGCCGGGGGGGAGTTAGCACAGATACGCAGTATTTT. It yields the protein CASRGGVSTDTQYF.